The 8 T cell receptor beta chains below were found in one sample sequenced in a study of CD8 T cells in Susac syndrome (dated by TCRdb to about 2019). Libraries came from the immunoSEQ multiplex PCR assay. RNA was extracted using the RNeasy kit, and about 0.45 to 1 ug of the RNA was reverse transcribed with random hexamers. In TCRdb, the public reads were trimmed at Q25 with fastp and aligned with MiXCR, with productive beta chains retained. All rows with the same CDR3 protein become a single entry with the most common DNA and genes. For this sample there are about 180,000 distinct CDR3 sequences; 85% to 95% appear just once. The ten biggest clones cover less than 0.2% of the sample. The sample consisted of CD8+ T cells from PBMCs. These TCRs come from a human donor with multiple sclerosis.

This chain uses TRBV2 with TRBJ2-7, with 12 bases aligning to TRBD1. This CDR3 is 15 amino acids long. J gave up 5 bases and V 2 bases, and 4 bases lay outside the gene matches. CDR1 and CDR2 from the germline V gene are SNHLY and FYNNEI. CDR3 amino acids: CASSERGQGADEQYF. Here the CDR3 DNA reads TGTGCCAGCAGTGAAAGGGGACAGGGGGCTGACGAGCAGTACTTC.

V and J are TRBV20-1 and TRBJ2-7; D gene uncertain. This CDR3 is built from 11 residues. Trimming left V 6 bases short and J 3 bases short, with 9 bases between. CDR1 is DFQATT, CDR2 SNEGSKA, per germline (reference sequence). CDR3 nucleotide sequence: TGCAGTGCCCCAGGCGGCTACGAGCAGTACTTC. This gives the protein CSAPGGYEQYF.

This chain uses TRBV9 with TRBJ2-1; 11 bases fit TRBD1. The junction had 10 bases not matched to a gene; V was cut back by 7 bases and J by 10 bases. The CDR3 is made up of 14 amino acids. Germline CDR1 is SGDLS and CDR2 is YYNGEE. Written as DNA, the CDR3 is TGTGCCAGCGGGACAGGGGGGTCCCTGGGGGAGCAGTTCTTC. Translating gives CASGTGGSLGEQFF. The variable domain in full, with the rest retrieved from reference TRBV9 and TRBJ2-1, is DSGVTQTPKHLITATGQRVTLRCSPRSGDLSVYWYQQSLDQGLQFLIQYYNGEERAKGNILERFSAQQFPDLHSELNLSSLELGDSALYFCASGTGGSLGEQFFGPGTRLTVL.

V usage is TRBV29-1 and J usage is TRBJ2-7, with 7 bases fitting TRBD2. The CDR3 runs 14 residues. Germline V gene sequence: CDR1 SQVTM, CDR2 ANQGSEA. J lost 2 bases, V lost 4 bases, and 8 bases had no gene match. CDR3 coding DNA: TGCAGCGTTGTAACCCCTAGCGGACCCTACGAGCAGTACTTC. Translated, it gives CSVVTPSGPYEQYF.

The CDR3 region has the DNA TGTGCCAGCAGCCCCTCTTTCGGGACTGCCTACGAGCAGTACTTC. This codes for CASSPSFGTAYEQYF. The V gene is TRBV11-2, the J gene TRBJ2-7, with D tentatively TRBD2 (6 bases). The CDR3 sequence is 15 residues long. The germline V and J ends were trimmed by 5 bases and 2 bases, with 16 bases remaining between them. Germline CDR1 SGHAT, CDR2 FQNNGV. Based on the CDR3 plus reference TRBV11-2 and TRBJ2-7, the full variable domain is EAGVAQSPRYKIIEKRQSVAFWCNPISGHATLYWYQQILGQGPKLLIQFQNNGVVDDSQLPKDRFSAERLKGVDSTLKIQPAKLEDSAVYLCASSPSFGTAYEQYFGPGTRLTVT.

CDR3 protein: CASSPLLGAPETQYF. CDR3 nucleotide sequence: TGTGCCAGCAGCCCACTTCTCGGCGCACCTGAGACCCAGTACTTC. The V gene is TRBV3-1, the J gene TRBJ2-5; D unresolved. The ends were cut back, 4 bases at V and 5 bases at J, with 17 bases in the middle. The length of the CDR3 is 15 residues. Germline V CDR1 and CDR2: LGHDT, YNNKEL (reference sequence).

This chain connects TRBV4-2 to TRBJ2-3; D assignment may be TRBD1 or TRBD2 (5 bases each). This CDR3 contains 16 residues. Deletions cut 0 bases from V and 0 bases from J, with 10 bases between. CDR1 LGHNA and CDR2 YNFKEQ come from the germline V gene. CDR3: CASSQEWGSSTDTQYF. The CDR3 region has the DNA TGTGCCAGCAGCCAAGAATGGGGGTCTAGCACAGATACGCAGTATTTT.

The chain links TRBV30 to TRBJ2-7; 10 bases map to TRBD2. Germline V gene sequence: CDR1 GTSNPN, CDR2 SVGIG (reference sequence). The CDR3 has 15 residues. V shed 2 bases, J shed 5 bases, and the junction held 9 bases outside the gene matches. Written as DNA, the CDR3 is TGTGCCTGGAGTTATCGAACTAGCGGGAAGGACGAGCAGTACTTC. Its protein is CAWSYRTSGKDEQYF.